This TCR beta chain derives from a study of blood T cell repertoires in COVID-19. As for the study in general: Specimens from acute and convalescent COVID-19 originated in the United States, Italy and Spain. PBMCs, B-cell-depleted T cells, or T cells were the source of the cDNA or gDNA that made up the material.

V lost 1 base and J lost 0; bases outside the gene matches: 8. This CDR3 has 18 residues. Per the germline V gene, CDR1 is SEHNR and CDR2 is FQNEAQ (reference sequence). Study processing details: Estimated nucleated cell counts came from reference gene primer amplification. The data were produced by immunoSEQ multiplex PCR, yet TCRdb's version contains in-frame clones alone and is incomplete. V, J and clone size are taken as reported in that table, and D and trimming were inferred from the DNA itself. The sample lists some 100,000 clones; about 84% were seen once. Sample: peripheral blood. The sequence came from a human donor in a cohort sampled during active COVID-19. The chain links TRBV7-9 to TRBJ2-3, with TRBD2 matching 9 bases. CDR3 amino acids: CASSLVFGLASSTDTQYF. CDR3 DNA sequence: TGTGCCAGCAGCTTAGTCTTTGGACTAGCGTCTAGCACAGATACGCAGTATTTT.